The 3 T cell receptor beta chains below all came from one sample that was sequenced in a study of naive and memory T cell subsets. Four PCR rounds used nested alpha and beta constant region primers plus the SP2 primer. From the 5' RACE reads, TCRdb called clonotypes with MiXCR, one entry per CDR3 protein. The sample yields 55,000 to 70,000 distinct CDR3 sequences, around 7.3% seen once. TCR cDNA received a 3' ligated oligonucleotide that carried a UMI. Receptor source: a male donor in good health.

This clonotype came up a few times. This sequence joins TRBV7-2 and TRBJ2-5; unclear D gene. The V gene lost 3 bases and the J gene lost 5 bases, with 13 bases spanning the gap. The CDR3 is made up of 14 amino acids. CDR1 SGHTA and CDR2 FQGNSA come from the germline V gene. CDR3 loop: CASSFGRARETQYF. DNA for the CDR3: TGTGCCAGCAGCTTCGGACGGGCCCGGGAGACCCAGTACTTC.

Points on this clonotype: Its ends do not fully match the called genes, so a read error is possible. The chain combines TRBV5-1 with TRBJ2-1, with D maybe TRBD2 (7 bases). The CDR3 totals 17 residues. Germline V gene lookup returns CDR1 SGHRS and CDR2 YFSETQ. The CDR3 here is CASSPRPLGGTYNEQFF. The CDR3 DNA is TGTGCCAGCAGCCCCCGACCTTTGGGAGGGACATACAATGAGCAGTTCTTC.

This clonotype occurred many times. This chain joins TRBV4-1 and TRBJ2-4, with 14 bases lining up with TRBD2. In germline, CDR1 is MGHRA, CDR2 YSYEKL. The CDR3 runs 19 residues. V dropped 2 bases and J dropped 1; count of bases not matched to a gene: 7. The CDR3 sequence: CASSQPGTSGSRAKNIQYF. Here the CDR3 DNA reads TGCGCCAGCAGCCAACCCGGGACTAGCGGGAGTCGGGCCAAAAACATTCAGTACTTC.